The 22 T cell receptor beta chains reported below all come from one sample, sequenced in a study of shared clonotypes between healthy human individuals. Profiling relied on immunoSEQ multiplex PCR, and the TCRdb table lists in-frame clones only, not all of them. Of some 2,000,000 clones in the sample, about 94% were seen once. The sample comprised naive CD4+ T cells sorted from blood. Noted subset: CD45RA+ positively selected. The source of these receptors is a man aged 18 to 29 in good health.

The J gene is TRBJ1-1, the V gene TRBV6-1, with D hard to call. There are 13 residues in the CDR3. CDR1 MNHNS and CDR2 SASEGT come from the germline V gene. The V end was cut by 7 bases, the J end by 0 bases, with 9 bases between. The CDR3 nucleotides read TGTGCCAGCATCGGGCAGCTGAACACTGAAGCTTTCTTT. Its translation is CASIGQLNTEAFF.

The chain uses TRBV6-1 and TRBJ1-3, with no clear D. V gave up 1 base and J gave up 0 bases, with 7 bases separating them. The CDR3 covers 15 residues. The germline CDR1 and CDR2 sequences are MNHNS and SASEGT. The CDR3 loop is CASSEGTTSGNTIYF. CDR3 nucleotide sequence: TGTGCCAGCAGTGAAGGGACCACCTCTGGAAACACCATATATTTT.

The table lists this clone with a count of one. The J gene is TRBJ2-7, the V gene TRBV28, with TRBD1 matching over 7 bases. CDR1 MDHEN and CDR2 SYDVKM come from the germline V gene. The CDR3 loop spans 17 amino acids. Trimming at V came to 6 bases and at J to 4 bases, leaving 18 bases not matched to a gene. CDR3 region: CASSTPSRGGRRYEQYF. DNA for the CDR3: TGTGCCAGCAGCACCCCCTCACGAGGGGGCCGTAGGTACGAGCAGTACTTC. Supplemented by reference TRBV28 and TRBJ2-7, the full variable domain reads DVKVTQSSRYLVKRTGEKVFLECVQDMDHENMFWYRQDPGLGLRLIYFSYDVKMKEKGDIPEGYSVSREKKERFSLILESASTNQTSMYLCASSTPSRGGRRYEQYFGPGTRLTVT.

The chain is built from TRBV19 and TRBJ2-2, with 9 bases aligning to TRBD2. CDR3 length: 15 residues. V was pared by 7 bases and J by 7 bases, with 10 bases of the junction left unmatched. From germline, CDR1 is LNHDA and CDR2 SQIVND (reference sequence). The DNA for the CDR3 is TGTGCCAGTACAGAGCCTAGCGGGAAAGTCGGGGAGCTGTTTTTT. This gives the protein CASTEPSGKVGELFF. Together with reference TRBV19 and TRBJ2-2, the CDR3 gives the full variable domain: DGGITQSPKYLFRKEGQNVTLSCEQNLNHDAMYWYRQDPGQGLRLIYYSQIVNDFQKGDIAEGYSVSREKKESFPLTVTSAQKNPTAFYLCASTEPSGKVGELFFGEGSRLTVL.

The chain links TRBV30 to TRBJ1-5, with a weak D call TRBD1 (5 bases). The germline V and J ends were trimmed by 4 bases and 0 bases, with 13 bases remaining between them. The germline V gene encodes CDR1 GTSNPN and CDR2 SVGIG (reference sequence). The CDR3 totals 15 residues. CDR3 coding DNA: TGTGCCTGGACTGACAGCCTGTATAGCAATCAGCCCCAGCATTTT. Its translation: CAWTDSLYSNQPQHF.

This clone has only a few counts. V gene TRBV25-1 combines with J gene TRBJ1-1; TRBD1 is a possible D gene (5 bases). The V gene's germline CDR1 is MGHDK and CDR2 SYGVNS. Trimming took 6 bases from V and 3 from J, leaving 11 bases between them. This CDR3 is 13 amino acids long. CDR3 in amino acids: CASRAQGHTEAFF. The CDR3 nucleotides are TGTGCCAGCAGAGCCCAGGGTCACACTGAAGCTTTCTTT. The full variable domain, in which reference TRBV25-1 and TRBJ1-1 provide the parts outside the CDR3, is EADIYQTPRYLVIGTGKKITLECSQTMGHDKMYWYQQDPGMELHLIHYSYGVNSTEKGDLSSESTVSRIRTEHFPLTLESARPSHTSQYLCASRAQGHTEAFFGQGTRLTVV.

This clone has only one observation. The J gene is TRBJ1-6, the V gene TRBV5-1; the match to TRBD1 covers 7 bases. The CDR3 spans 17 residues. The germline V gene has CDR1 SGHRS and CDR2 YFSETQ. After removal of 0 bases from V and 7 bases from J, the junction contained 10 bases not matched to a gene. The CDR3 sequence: CASSLETGTPANSPLHF. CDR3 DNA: TGCGCCAGCAGCTTGGAGACAGGGACGCCCGCGAATTCACCCCTCCACTTT.

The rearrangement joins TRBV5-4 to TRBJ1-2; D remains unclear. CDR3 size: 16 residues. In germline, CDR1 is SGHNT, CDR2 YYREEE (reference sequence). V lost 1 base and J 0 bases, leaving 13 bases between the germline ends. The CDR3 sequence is CASSLFIGRTNYGYTF. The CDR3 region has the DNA TGTGCCAGCAGCTTGTTCATCGGCAGGACTAACTATGGCTACACCTTC. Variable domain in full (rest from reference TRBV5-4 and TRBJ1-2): ETGVTQSPTHLIKTRGQQVTLRCSSQSGHNTVSWYQQALGQGPQFIFQYYREEENGRGNFPPRFSGLQFPNYSSELNVNALELDDSALYLCASSLFIGRTNYGYTFGSGTRLTVV.

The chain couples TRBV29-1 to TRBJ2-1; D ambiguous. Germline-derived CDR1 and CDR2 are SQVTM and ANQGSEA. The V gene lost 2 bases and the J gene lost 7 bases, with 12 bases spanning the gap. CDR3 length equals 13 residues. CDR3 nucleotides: TGCAGCGTTGAAACCCCTAGGCGAAATGAGCAGTTCTTC. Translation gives CSVETPRRNEQFF.

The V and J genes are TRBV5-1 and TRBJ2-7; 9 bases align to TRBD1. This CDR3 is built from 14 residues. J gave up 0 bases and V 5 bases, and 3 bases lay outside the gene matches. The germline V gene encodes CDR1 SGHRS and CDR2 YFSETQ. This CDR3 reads CASRGQGISYEQYF. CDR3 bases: TGCGCCAGCAGAGGACAGGGGATCTCCTACGAGCAGTACTTC. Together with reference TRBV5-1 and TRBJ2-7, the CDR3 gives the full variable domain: KAGVTQTPRYLIKTRGQQVTLSCSPISGHRSVSWYQQTPGQGLQFLFEYFSETQRNKGNFPGRFSGRQFSNSRSEMNVSTLELGDSALYLCASRGQGISYEQYFGPGTRLTVT.

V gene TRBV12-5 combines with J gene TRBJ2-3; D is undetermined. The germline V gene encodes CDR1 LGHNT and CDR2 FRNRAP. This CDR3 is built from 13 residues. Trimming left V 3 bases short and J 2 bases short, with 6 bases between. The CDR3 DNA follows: TGTGCTAGTGGTTTAGATTTCACAGATACGCAGTATTTT. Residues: CASGLDFTDTQYF.

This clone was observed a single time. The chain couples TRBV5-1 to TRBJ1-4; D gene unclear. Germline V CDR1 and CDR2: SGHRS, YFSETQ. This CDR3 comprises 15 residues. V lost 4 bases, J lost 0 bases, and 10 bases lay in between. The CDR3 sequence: CASSVVAATNEKLFF. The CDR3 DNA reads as TGCGCCAGCAGCGTCGTCGCCGCAACTAATGAAAAACTGTTTTTT.

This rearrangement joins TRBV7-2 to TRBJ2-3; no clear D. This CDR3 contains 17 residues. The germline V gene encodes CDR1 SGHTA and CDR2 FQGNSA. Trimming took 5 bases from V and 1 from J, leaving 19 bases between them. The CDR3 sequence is CASSPEPLILGTDTQYF. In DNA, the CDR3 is TGTGCCAGCAGCCCAGAGCCCTTGATACTCGGCACAGATACGCAGTATTTT. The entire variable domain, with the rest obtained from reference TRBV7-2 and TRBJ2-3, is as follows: GAGVSQSPSNKVTEKGKDVELRCDPISGHTALYWYRQSLGQGLEFLIYFQGNSAPDKSGLPSDRFSAERTGGSVSTLTIQRTQQEDSAVYLCASSPEPLILGTDTQYFGPGTRLTVL.

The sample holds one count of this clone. The CDR3 coding sequence is TGCGCCAGCCTAGCCACGGCCGGGACAGGGGTAAATGAGCAGTTCTTC. Translating it yields CASLATAGTGVNEQFF. The V call is TRBV5-1, the J call TRBJ2-1; 10 nucleotides align to TRBD1. V was pared by 7 bases and J by 7 bases, with 14 bases of the junction left unmatched. This CDR3 region has 16 residues. Germline V lookup: CDR1 SGHRS, CDR2 YFSETQ.

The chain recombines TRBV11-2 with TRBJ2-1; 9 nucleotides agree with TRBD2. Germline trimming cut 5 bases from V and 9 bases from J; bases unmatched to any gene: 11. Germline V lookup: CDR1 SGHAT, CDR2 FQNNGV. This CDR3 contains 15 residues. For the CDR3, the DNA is TGTGCCAGCAGCATTAGCGGGGGCGACTGGGGTGAGCAGTTCTTC. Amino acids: CASSISGGDWGEQFF. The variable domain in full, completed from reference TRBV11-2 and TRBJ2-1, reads EAGVAQSPRYKIIEKRQSVAFWCNPISGHATLYWYQQILGQGPKLLIQFQNNGVVDDSQLPKDRFSAERLKGVDSTLKIQPAKLEDSAVYLCASSISGGDWGEQFFGPGTRLTVL.

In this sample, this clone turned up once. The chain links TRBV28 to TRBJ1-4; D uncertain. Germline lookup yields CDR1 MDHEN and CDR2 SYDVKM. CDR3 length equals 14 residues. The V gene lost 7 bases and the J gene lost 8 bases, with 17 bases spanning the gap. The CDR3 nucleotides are TGTGCCAGCACCCCCTGGGGTTTGGGGGAAAAACTGTTTTTT. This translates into CASTPWGLGEKLFF.

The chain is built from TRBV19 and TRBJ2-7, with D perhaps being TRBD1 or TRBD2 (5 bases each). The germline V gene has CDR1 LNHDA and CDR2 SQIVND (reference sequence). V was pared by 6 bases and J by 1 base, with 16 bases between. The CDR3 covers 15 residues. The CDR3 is CASSSGDALSYEQYF. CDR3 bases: TGTGCCAGTAGCTCCGGGGACGCTTTGTCCTACGAGCAGTACTTC. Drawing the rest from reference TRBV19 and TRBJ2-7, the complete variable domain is DGGITQSPKYLFRKEGQNVTLSCEQNLNHDAMYWYRQDPGQGLRLIYYSQIVNDFQKGDIAEGYSVSREKKESFPLTVTSAQKNPTAFYLCASSSGDALSYEQYFGPGTRLTVT.

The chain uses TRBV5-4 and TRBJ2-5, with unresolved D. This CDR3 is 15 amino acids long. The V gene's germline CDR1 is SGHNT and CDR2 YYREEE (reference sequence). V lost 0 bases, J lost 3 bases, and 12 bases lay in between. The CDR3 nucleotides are TGTGCCAGCAGCTTGGCAGGCCGAAAGAAAGAGACCCAGTACTTC. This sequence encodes CASSLAGRKKETQYF.

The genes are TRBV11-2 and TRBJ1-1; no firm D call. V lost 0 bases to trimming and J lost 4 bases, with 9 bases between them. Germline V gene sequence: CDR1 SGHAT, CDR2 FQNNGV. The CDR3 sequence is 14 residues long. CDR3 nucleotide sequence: TGTGCCAGCAGCTTAGATCGCCAGAGCACTGAAGCTTTCTTT. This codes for CASSLDRQSTEAFF.

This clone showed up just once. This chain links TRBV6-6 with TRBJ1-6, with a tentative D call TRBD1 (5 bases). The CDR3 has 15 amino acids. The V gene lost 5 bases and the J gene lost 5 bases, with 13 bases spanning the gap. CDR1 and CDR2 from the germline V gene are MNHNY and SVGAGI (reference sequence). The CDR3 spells CASSPRWGDNSPLHF. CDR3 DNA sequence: TGTGCCAGCAGTCCGAGGTGGGGCGATAATTCACCCCTCCACTTT.

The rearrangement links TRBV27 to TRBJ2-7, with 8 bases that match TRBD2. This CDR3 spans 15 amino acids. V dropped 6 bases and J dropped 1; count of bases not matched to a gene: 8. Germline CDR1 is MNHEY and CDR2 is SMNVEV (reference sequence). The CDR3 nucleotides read TGTGCCAGCAGAAAGGGGACTAGTAGTTCCTACGAGCAGTACTTC. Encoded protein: CASRKGTSSSYEQYF.

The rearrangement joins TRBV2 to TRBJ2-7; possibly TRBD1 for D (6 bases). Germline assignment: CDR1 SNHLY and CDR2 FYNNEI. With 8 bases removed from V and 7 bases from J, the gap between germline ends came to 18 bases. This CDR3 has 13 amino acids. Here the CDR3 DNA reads TGTGCCAGCCTTTTGGACAGTCTGAGGGAGCAGTACTTC. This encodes CASLLDSLREQYF.